A single sample is the source of the 19 T cell receptor beta chains below, sequenced in a study of read filtering for tumor transcriptome and immune sequencing. This library used around 400 ng RNA and molecular barcoded adaptors spanning alpha/delta and beta/gamma chains. Using its own MiXCR run on the reads, TCRdb lists one record per CDR3 protein. The repertoire holds roughly 90,000 distinct CDR3 sequences, with about 22% as singletons. The sample comprised a population of CD138-negative cells sorted from bone marrow. The receptors stem from a donor aged 40 or older with multiple myeloma.

J is TRBJ1-2 and V is TRBV28, with unresolved D. Deletions cut 4 bases from V and 3 bases from J, with 12 bases between. Germline V CDR1 and CDR2: MDHEN, SYDVKM. There are 14 residues in the CDR3. The CDR3 DNA reads as TGTGCCAGCAGTTCCCTCCCGAGCTACTATGGCTACACCTTC. Protein product: CASSSLPSYYGYTF.

This clonotype was counted only a few times. Written as DNA, the CDR3 is TGCGCCAGCACCCCAAGTCCTGCTAACTATGGCTACACCTTC. Protein product: CASTPSPANYGYTF. This chain links TRBV5-1 with TRBJ1-2; no definite D call. V shed 6 bases and J shed 0 bases, with 12 bases lying between them. The germline V gene encodes CDR1 SGHRS and CDR2 YFSETQ. The CDR3 is 14 residues long.

The chain is built from TRBV5-1 and TRBJ2-3; 7 bases are a match to TRBD2. CDR3 length equals 14 residues. V lost 6 bases, J lost 0 bases, and 4 bases stayed unmatched. CDR1 and CDR2 from the germline V gene are SGHRS and YFSETQ. The CDR3 coding sequence is TGCGCCAGCAACCCTAGCGGAAGCACAGATACGCAGTATTTT. Protein sequence: CASNPSGSTDTQYF.

This clonotype came up many times. This chain joins TRBV12-3 or TRBV12-4 and TRBJ2-7; a weak D match, TRBD1 (8 bases). The CDR3 is made up of 16 amino acids. Trimming shortened V by 6 bases and J by 1 base, and 19 bases separated the two germline ends. The DNA of the CDR3 is TGTGCCAGCAGCCGGGAGGACAGGGAGGGGTCCTACGAGCAGTACTTC. This codes for CASSREDREGSYEQYF.

This clonotype showed up many times. V and J are TRBV24-1 and TRBJ2-7; possibly TRBD1 for D (6 bases). V was pared by 4 bases and J by 3 bases, with 15 bases between. Per the germline V gene, CDR1 is KGHDR and CDR2 is SFDVKD. The CDR3 is 15 residues long. In nucleotides, the CDR3 is TGTGCCACCAGTGACCCTTTAAAGGGGGACTACGAGCAGTACTTC. It encodes CATSDPLKGDYEQYF.

V gene TRBV7-9 combines with J gene TRBJ2-1; 8 nucleotides line up with TRBD2. Per germline, CDR1 SEHNR and CDR2 FQNEAQ (reference sequence). Germline trimming cut 5 bases from V and 7 bases from J; bases unmatched to any gene: 7. CDR3 length equals 14 residues. CDR3 protein: CASSLGGAWNEQFF. DNA of the CDR3: TGTGCCAGCAGCCTCGGGGGGGCCTGGAATGAGCAGTTCTTC.

This clonotype was recorded a few times. The rearrangement links TRBV18 to TRBJ2-5; no definite D call. V was pared by 2 bases and J by 0 bases, with 4 bases between. Germline CDR1 reads KGHSH; CDR2 reads LQKENI. This CDR3 region has 13 residues. DNA for the CDR3: TGTGCCAGCTCACCAGGGAACCAAGAGACCCAGTACTTC. This translates into CASSPGNQETQYF. The complete variable domain, with remaining parts taken from reference TRBV18 and TRBJ2-5, reads NAGVMQNPRHLVRRRGQEARLRCSPMKGHSHVYWYRQLPEEGLKFMVYLQKENIIDESGMPKERFSAEFPKEGPSILRIQQVVRGDSAAYFCASSPGNQETQYFGPGTRLLVL.

This clonotype showed up many times. This chain's CDR3 is CASSLKGQETQYF. CDR3 nucleotides: TGCGCCAGCAGCTTAAAGGGTCAAGAGACCCAGTACTTC. This chain connects TRBV5-1 to TRBJ2-5, with D unresolved. The CDR3 sequence is 13 residues long. CDR1 SGHRS and CDR2 YFSETQ come from the germline V gene. Deletions cut 2 bases from V and 2 bases from J, with 7 bases between.

V gene TRBV7-3 combines with J gene TRBJ2-3; D may be TRBD2 (6 bases). The CDR3 length is 14 residues. V dropped 6 bases and J dropped 3 bases, with 13 bases sitting between them. CDR1 and CDR2 (germline): SGHTA, FQGTGA. The CDR3 region is CASSRGEKTDTQYF. CDR3 sequence (DNA): TGTGCCAGCAGTCGCGGGGAGAAGACAGATACGCAGTATTTT.

This clonotype was counted ten times or more. The chain joins TRBV7-2 to TRBJ1-1; D is undetermined. V was pared by 2 bases and J by 6 bases, with 4 bases between. This CDR3 has 11 amino acids. Germline CDR1 and CDR2: SGHTA and FQGNSA. The CDR3 spells CASSLRPEAFF. For the CDR3, the DNA is TGTGCCAGCAGCTTACGCCCTGAAGCTTTCTTT.

This clonotype was detected only a few times. The chain is built from TRBV12-3 or TRBV12-4 and TRBJ2-3, with 12 bases identical to TRBD2. The CDR3 extends over 19 amino acids. Germline trimming cut 6 bases from V and 1 base from J; bases unmatched to any gene: 14. CDR3 amino acids: CASSHLTSGGQEGTDTQYF. CDR3 in DNA: TGTGCCAGCAGCCACCTCACTAGCGGGGGGCAGGAGGGCACAGATACGCAGTATTTT.

The rearrangement uses TRBV18 and TRBJ2-3; TRBD2 aligns across 8 bases. Germline values: CDR1 KGHSH, CDR2 LQKENI. The CDR3 sequence is 17 residues long. V trimming: 6 bases; J trimming: 3 bases; junction bases outside the gene matches: 14. The CDR3 bases are TGTGCCAGCTCTCGAAACGGGGGGGCCTCTTCGACAGATACGCAGTATTTT. The encoded protein is CASSRNGGASSTDTQYF.

This clonotype was counted ten times or more. The rearrangement links TRBV6-6 to TRBJ2-2, with D maybe TRBD1 (6 bases). Deletions cut 8 bases from V and 4 bases from J, with 17 bases between. This CDR3 comprises 15 residues. Germline CDR1 is MNHNY and CDR2 is SVGAGI (reference sequence). The CDR3 DNA reads TGTGCCAGCCGCGACCAGGGGTCCCCCACCGGGGAGCTGTTTTTT. Translation: CASRDQGSPTGELFF.

The chain links TRBV28 to TRBJ1-1; 8 bases fit TRBD1. This CDR3 is 15 amino acids long. The V gene end was trimmed by 5 bases and the J gene end by 6 bases; junction bases not matched to a gene: 11. Germline CDR1 is MDHEN and CDR2 is SYDVKM. The CDR3 DNA follows: TGTGCCAGCAGTGGGAGCCAGGGGGCCCCCGCTGAAGCTTTCTTT. Its protein product is CASSGSQGAPAEAFF.

In its sample, this clonotype was seen a few times. The chain combines TRBV28 with TRBJ2-5; 9 nucleotides agree with TRBD2. Germline lookup yields CDR1 MDHEN and CDR2 SYDVKM. The V and J ends lost 4 bases and 4 bases, in that order; junction bases with no gene match: 7. The CDR3 contains 15 residues. CDR3 bases: TGTGCCAGCAGTTCGGCGGGGGGGGTATCAGAGACCCAGTACTTC. It translates to CASSSAGGVSETQYF.

The chain joins TRBV5-1 to TRBJ2-1; the match to TRBD1 covers 8 bases. The J segment lost 8 bases and the V segment lost 4 bases, leaving 8 bases of the junction unmatched. The germline V gene encodes CDR1 SGHRS and CDR2 YFSETQ. The CDR3 is made up of 14 amino acids. The CDR3 here is CASSRGQGSYEQFF. Here the CDR3 DNA reads TGCGCCAGCAGCCGCGGACAGGGTAGCTATGAGCAGTTCTTC.

This clonotype was recorded many times. The chain recombines TRBV20-1 with TRBJ2-5, with unresolved D. Germline V gene lookup returns CDR1 DFQATT and CDR2 SNEGSKA (reference sequence). Trimming removed 3 bases from V and 4 bases from J, with 6 bases in between. CDR3 length: 11 amino acids. CDR3 coding DNA: TGCAGTGCTAGTCGGATAGAGACCCAGTACTTC. Its protein product is CSASRIETQYF.

This clonotype was counted many times. V gene TRBV14 combines with J gene TRBJ2-5; no clear D gene. In germline, CDR1 is SGHDN, CDR2 FVKESK. CDR3 length equals 12 residues. V was shortened by 1 base and J by 7 bases, with 7 bases between the two germline ends. The CDR3 loop is CASSQGVLTQYF. The CDR3 nucleotides are TGTGCCAGCAGCCAAGGGGTTTTGACCCAGTACTTC.

Remarks on this clonotype: A much larger clone differs from this one at a single base, so this may be a read error. The conserved phenylalanine or tryptophan normally closing the CDR3 is absent here, so this likely arose from a read error. This rearrangement joins TRBV4-1 to TRBJ2-2, with D tentatively TRBD1 (5 bases). Germline values: CDR1 MGHRA, CDR2 YSYEKL. The V end lost 4 bases, the J end lost 1 base, and 10 bases lay between the germline ends. The CDR3 runs 15 residues. CDR3 sequence (DNA): TGCGCCAGCAGCCCTCAGGGTCGGAACACCGGGGAGCTGTTTTAT. Amino acid sequence: CASSPQGRNTGELFY.